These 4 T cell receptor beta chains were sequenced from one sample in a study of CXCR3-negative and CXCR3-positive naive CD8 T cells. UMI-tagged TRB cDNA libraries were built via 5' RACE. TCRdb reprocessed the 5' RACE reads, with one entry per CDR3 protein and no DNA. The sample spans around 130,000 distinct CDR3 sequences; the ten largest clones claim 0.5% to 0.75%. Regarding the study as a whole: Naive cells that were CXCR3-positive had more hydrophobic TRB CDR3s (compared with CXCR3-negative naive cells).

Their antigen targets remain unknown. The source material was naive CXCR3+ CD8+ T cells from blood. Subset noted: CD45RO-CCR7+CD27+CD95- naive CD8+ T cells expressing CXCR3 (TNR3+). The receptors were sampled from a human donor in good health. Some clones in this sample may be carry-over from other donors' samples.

The chain's CDR3 is CSVVSLADSYEQYF. This rearrangement joins TRBV29-1 to TRBJ2-7; TCRdb's assignment of TRBD2 cannot be checked, as there is no DNA. This CDR3 has 14 residues. The germline V gene has CDR1 SQVTM and CDR2 ANQGSEA.

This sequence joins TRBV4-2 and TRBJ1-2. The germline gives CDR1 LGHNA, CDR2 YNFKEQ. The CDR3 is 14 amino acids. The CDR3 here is CASSQETTPYGYTF.

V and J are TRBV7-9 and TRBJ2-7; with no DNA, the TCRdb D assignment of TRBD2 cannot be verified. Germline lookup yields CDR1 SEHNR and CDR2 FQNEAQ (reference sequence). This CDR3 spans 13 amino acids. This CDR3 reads CASSDRDYSEQYF.

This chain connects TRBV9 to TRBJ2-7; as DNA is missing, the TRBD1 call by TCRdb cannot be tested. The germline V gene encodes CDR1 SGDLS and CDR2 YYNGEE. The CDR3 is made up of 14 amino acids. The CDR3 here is CASSGRDGPYEQYF.